Each of the 7 T cell receptor beta chains below was sequenced from the same sample in a study of T cell changes during pregnancy in multiple sclerosis. TCRdb keeps only in-frame clones here, not all; method: immunoSEQ multiplex PCR. The sample lists roughly 100,000 clones; 85% to 95% were seen once. Sequenced here: peripheral blood, sampled after pregnancy. These receptors all come from a female donor with multiple sclerosis, enrolled in a pregnancy study.

This chain connects TRBV5-1 to TRBJ1-2; D may be TRBD1 (5 bases). The germline V gene has CDR1 SGHRS and CDR2 YFSETQ. Between the trimmed V and J ends, which lost 3 bases and 2 bases, there was a span of 11 bases. The CDR3 spans 14 residues. The CDR3 loop reads CASSSYGGNYGYTF. The CDR3 DNA follows: TGCGCCAGCAGCTCCTACGGGGGAAACTATGGCTACACCTTC.

This sequence joins TRBV6-6 and TRBJ1-2, with a possible D match to TRBD1 (6 bases). Germline lookup yields CDR1 MNHNY and CDR2 SVGAGI (reference sequence). CDR3 length: 15 residues. V lost 0 bases and J lost 4, with 12 bases in between. The chain's CDR3 is CASSYSTGDIYGYTF. CDR3 coding DNA: TGTGCCAGCAGTTACTCGACCGGGGACATCTATGGCTACACCTTC.

The rearrangement uses TRBV10-3 and TRBJ1-3; weak D call: TRBD1 (5 bases). The V end was cut by 0 bases, the J end by 8 bases, with 11 bases between. Germline V gives CDR1 ENHRY, CDR2 SYGVKD. This CDR3 is built from 14 residues. In nucleotides, the CDR3 is TGTGCCATCAGTGAGTCAGCAGGGTCCCACACCATATATTTT. Its protein is CAISESAGSHTIYF.

The gene calls are TRBV19 and TRBJ2-5; D unresolved. This CDR3 has 14 amino acids. Germline V gene lookup returns CDR1 LNHDA and CDR2 SQIVND (reference sequence). Trimming cost V 3 bases and J 1 base, with 9 bases left between them. The CDR3 nucleotides are TGTGCCAGTAGTATCTCAGGATTCCAAGAGACCCAGTACTTC. Amino acid sequence: CASSISGFQETQYF.

This chain links TRBV7-9 with TRBJ1-4, with D possibly being TRBD1 (5 bases). V lost 1 base and J 6 bases, leaving 12 bases between the germline ends. The germline gives CDR1 SEHNR, CDR2 FQNEAQ (reference sequence). CDR3 length: 15 residues. DNA for the CDR3: TGTGCCAGCAGCTTAGGGTCACAGGTGGATGAAAAACTGTTTTTT. As protein: CASSLGSQVDEKLFF. Using reference TRBV7-9 and TRBJ1-4 for the parts outside the CDR3, the full variable domain is DTGVSQNPRHKITKRGQNVTFRCDPISEHNRLYWYRQTLGQGPEFLTYFQNEAQLEKSRLLSDRFSAERPKGSFSTLEIQRTEQGDSAMYLCASSLGSQVDEKLFFGSGTQLSVL.

The genes are TRBV7-2 and TRBJ2-7; D unclear. V was shortened by 5 bases and J by 0 bases, with 17 bases between the two germline ends. The CDR3 runs 16 residues. Germline CDR1 SGHTA, CDR2 FQGNSA. The CDR3 here is CASSLSTLLSSYEQYF. The CDR3 coding sequence is TGTGCCAGCAGCCTTTCAACGTTACTGAGCTCCTACGAGCAGTACTTC.

This chain uses TRBV21-1 with TRBJ2-7; the table's D call, TRBD1, was not checked against the DNA. TRBV21-1 is a documented pseudogene. CDR3 length equals 14 residues. CDR3 residues: CASIFGDSSYEQYF. The CDR3 DNA reads as TGTGCCAGCATCTTTGGAGACAGCTCCTACGAGCAGTACTTC.